The clone carrying this TCR beta chain is categorized as medium-sized. These data originate in a study of blood T cell repertoires in COVID-19. The wider study: Specimens from acute and convalescent COVID-19 originated in the United States, Italy and Spain. The analysed material was cDNA or gDNA that came from T cells, B-cell-depleted T cells, or PBMCs.

The CDR3 is made up of 12 amino acids. V lost 11 bases to trimming and J lost 5 bases; unmatched junction nucleotides: 8. Germline values: CDR1 MDHEN, CDR2 SYDVKM. In the original workflow: Estimates of nucleated cell counts were drawn from the amplification of reference gene primers. Assay: immunoSEQ multiplex PCR; the TCRdb copy retains only in-frame clones and omits some. From that table come the V and J calls and clone size; the DNA was used to work out D and trimming. The sample has approximately 66,000 clones, about nine tenths seen once. Input material: peripheral blood. The chain uses TRBV28 and TRBJ1-1, with TRBD1 identical over 7 bases. The sequence was collected from a woman aged 45-60 years with active or convalescent COVID-19. CDR3 coding DNA: TGTGCCCTCAGGGGGGCGGGAACTGAAGCTTTCTTT. It is translated as CALRGAGTEAFF. The full variable domain, its missing parts supplied by reference TRBV28 and TRBJ1-1, is DVKVTQSSRYLVKRTGEKVFLECVQDMDHENMFWYRQDPGLGLRLIYFSYDVKMKEKGDIPEGYSVSREKKERFSLILESASTNQTSMYLCALRGAGTEAFFGQGTRLTVV.